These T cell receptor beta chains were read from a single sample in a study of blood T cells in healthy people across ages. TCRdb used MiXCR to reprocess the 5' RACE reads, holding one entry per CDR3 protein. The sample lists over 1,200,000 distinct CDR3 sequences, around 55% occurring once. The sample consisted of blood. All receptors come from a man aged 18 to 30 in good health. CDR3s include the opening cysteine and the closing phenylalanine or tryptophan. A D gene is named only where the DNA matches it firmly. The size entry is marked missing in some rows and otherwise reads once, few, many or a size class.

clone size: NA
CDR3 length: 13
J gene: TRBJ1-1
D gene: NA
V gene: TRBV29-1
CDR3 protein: CSAHLQGYTEAFF
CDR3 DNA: TGCAGCGCCCATTTACAGGGATACACTGAAGCTTTCTTT

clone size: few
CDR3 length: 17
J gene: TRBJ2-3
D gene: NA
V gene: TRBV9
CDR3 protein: CASSEPRTESSTDTQYF
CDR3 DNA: TGTGCCAGCAGCGAGCCCCGGACAGAGTCGAGCACAGATACGCAGTATTTT

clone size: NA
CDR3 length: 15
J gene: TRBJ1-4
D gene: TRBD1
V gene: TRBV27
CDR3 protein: CASSLLRTGREKLFF
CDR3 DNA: TGTGCCAGCAGTTTACTCCGGACAGGGCGTGAAAAACTGTTTTTT

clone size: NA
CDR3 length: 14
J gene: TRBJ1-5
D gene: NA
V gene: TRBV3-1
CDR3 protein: CASSQQGRDQPQHF
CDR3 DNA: TGTGCCAGCAGCCAGCAGGGGAGAGACCAGCCCCAGCATTTT

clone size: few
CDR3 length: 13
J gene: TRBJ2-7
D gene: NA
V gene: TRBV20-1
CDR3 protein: CSARDLIAYEQYF
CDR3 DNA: TGCAGTGCTAGAGATCTGATAGCCTACGAGCAGTACTTC

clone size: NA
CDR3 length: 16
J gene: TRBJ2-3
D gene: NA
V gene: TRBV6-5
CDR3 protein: CVSSSYAAGPTDTQYF
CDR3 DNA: TGTGTCAGCAGTTCCTACGCCGCGGGGCCCACAGATACGCAGTATTTT

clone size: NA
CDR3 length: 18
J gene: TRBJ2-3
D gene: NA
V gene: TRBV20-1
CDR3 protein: CSARDRQGWVDGTDTQYF
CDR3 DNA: TGCAGTGCTAGAGATAGGCAGGGTTGGGTGGATGGCACAGATACGCAGTATTTT

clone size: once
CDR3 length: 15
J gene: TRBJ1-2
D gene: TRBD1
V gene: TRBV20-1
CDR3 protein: CSAQGGEGAVYGYTF
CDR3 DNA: TGCAGTGCCCAAGGGGGAGAGGGGGCGGTCTATGGCTACACCTTC

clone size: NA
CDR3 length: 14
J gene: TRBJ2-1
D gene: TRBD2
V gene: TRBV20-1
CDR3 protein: CSDLRGNSYNEQFF
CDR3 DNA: TGCAGTGACCTGCGGGGGAACTCCTACAATGAGCAGTTCTTC

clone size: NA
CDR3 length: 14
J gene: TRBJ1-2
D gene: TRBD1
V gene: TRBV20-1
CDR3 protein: CSAPRDSRNYGYTF
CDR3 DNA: TGCAGTGCTCCAAGGGACAGCCGGAACTATGGCTACACCTTC

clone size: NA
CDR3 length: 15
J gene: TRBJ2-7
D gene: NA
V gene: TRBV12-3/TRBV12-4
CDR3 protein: CASSSVSDVSYEQYF
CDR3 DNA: TGTGCCAGCAGTTCAGTCTCGGACGTTTCCTACGAGCAGTACTTC

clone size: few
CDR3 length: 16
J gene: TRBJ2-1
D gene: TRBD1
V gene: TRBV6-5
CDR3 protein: CASSQPTGQVSNEQFF
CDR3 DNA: TGTGCCAGCAGTCAACCGACGGGACAGGTATCCAATGAGCAGTTCTTC

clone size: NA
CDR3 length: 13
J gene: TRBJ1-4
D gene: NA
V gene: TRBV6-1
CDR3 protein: CASSGLRNEKLFF
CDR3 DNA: TGTGCCAGCAGTGGGCTTAGGAATGAAAAACTGTTTTTT

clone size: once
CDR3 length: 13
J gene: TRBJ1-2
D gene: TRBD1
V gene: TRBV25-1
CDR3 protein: CASSETGVRGYTF
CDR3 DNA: TGTGCCAGCAGTGAAACAGGGGTGCGTGGCTACACCTTC

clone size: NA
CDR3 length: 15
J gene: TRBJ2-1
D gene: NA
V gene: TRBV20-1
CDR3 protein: CSARRGGGTYNEQFF
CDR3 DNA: TGCAGTGCTAGGAGGGGCGGCGGAACCTACAATGAGCAGTTCTTC

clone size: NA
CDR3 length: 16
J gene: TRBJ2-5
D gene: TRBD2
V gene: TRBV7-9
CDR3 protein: CASRDSGERVQETQYF
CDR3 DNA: TGTGCCAGCAGGGATAGCGGGGAGAGGGTTCAAGAGACCCAGTACTTC

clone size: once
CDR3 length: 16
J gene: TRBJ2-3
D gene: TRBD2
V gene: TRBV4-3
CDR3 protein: CASSQIRLAGTDTQYF
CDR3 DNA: TGCGCCAGCAGCCAAATAAGACTAGCGGGCACAGATACGCAGTATTTT

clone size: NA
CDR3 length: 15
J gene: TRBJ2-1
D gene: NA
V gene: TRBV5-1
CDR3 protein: CASSSYRAGNNEQFF
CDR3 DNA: TGCGCCAGCAGCTCCTACCGCGCGGGCAACAATGAGCAGTTCTTC

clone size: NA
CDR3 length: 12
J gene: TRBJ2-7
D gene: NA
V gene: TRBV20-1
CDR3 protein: CSASDGSYEQYF
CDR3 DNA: TGCAGTGCTAGTGACGGTTCCTACGAGCAGTACTTC

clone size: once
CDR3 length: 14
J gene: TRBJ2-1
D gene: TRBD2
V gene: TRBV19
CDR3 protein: CASMFSGGYNEQFF
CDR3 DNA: TGTGCCAGTATGTTCAGCGGGGGGTACAATGAGCAGTTCTTC

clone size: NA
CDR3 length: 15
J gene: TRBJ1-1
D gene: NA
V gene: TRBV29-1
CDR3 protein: CSVGPGTRGPPSAFF
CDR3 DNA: TGCAGCGTGGGCCCCGGGACCCGGGGCCCCCCGTCAGCTTTCTTT

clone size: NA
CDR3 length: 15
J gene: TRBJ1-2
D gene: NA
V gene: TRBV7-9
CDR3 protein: CASSLVGGSLYGYTF
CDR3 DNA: TGTGCCAGCAGCTTAGTTGGCGGATCTCTCTATGGCTACACCTTC

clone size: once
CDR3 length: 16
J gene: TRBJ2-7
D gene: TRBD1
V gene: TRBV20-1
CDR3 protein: CSARDAGTGEGYEQYF
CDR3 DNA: TGCAGTGCTAGAGATGCGGGGACAGGGGAAGGCTACGAGCAGTACTTC

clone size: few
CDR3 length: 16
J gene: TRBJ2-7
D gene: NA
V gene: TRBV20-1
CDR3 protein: CSARGLGRGNSYEQYF
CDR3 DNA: TGCAGTGCTAGAGGTTTGGGACGGGGGAACTCCTACGAGCAGTACTTC

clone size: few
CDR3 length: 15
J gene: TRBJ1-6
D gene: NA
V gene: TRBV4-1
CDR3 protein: CASESGQTYNSPLHF
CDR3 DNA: TGCGCCAGTGAATCGGGACAAACTTATAATTCACCCCTCCACTTT

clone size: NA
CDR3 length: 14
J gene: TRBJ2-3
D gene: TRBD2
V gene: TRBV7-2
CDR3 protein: CASSPTGGLYAQYF
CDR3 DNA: TGTGCCAGCAGCCCGACGGGGGGTTTGTATGCGCAGTATTTT

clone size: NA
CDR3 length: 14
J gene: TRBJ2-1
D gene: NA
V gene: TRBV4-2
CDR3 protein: CASSQDGGDREQFF
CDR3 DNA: TGTGCCAGCAGCCAAGATGGCGGCGACAGGGAGCAGTTCTTC

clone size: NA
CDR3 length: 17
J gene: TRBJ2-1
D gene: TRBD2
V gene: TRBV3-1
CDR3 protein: CASSQVLPAGVYNEQFF
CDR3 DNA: TGTGCCAGCAGCCAAGTCCTCCCAGCGGGAGTCTACAATGAGCAGTTCTTC

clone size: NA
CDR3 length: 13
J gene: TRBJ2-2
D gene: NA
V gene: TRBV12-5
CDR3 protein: CASGLVVGGELFF
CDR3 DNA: TGTGCTAGTGGTTTGGTGGTGGGCGGGGAGCTGTTTTTT

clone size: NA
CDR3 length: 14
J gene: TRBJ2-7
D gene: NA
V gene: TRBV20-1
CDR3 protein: CSARIVRGTYEQYF
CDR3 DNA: TGCAGTGCTAGAATCGTCAGGGGAACCTACGAGCAGTACTTC

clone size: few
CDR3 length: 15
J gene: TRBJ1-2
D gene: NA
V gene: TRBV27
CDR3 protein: CASSLRWADYYGYTF
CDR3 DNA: TGTGCCAGCAGTTTAAGGTGGGCGGACTACTATGGCTACACCTTC

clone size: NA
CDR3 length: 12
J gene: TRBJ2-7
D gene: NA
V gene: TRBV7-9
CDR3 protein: CASSPRSGIQYF
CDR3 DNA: TGTGCCAGCAGCCCCCGTAGCGGAATACAGTACTTC

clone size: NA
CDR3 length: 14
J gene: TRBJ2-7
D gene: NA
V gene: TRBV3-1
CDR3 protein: CVSSQVRSGGEQYF
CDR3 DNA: TGTGTCAGCAGCCAAGTACGAAGCGGAGGAGAGCAGTACTTC

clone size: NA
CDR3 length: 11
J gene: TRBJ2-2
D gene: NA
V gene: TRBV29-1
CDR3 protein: CSVADSGELFF
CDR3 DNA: TGCAGCGTTGCGGATTCCGGGGAGCTGTTTTTT

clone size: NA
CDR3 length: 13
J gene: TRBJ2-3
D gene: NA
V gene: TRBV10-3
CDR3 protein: CAIVGSEGDTQYF
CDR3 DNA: TGTGCCATCGTAGGGTCAGAGGGGGATACGCAGTATTTT

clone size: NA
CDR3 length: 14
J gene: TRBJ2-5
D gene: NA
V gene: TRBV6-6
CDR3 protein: CASSDHPAWETQYF
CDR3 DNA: TGTGCCAGCAGTGACCATCCAGCATGGGAGACCCAGTACTTC

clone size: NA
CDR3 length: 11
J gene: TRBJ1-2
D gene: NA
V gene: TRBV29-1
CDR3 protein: CSVTRDGGYTF
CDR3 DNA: TGCAGCGTTACCAGGGACGGCGGCTACACCTTC

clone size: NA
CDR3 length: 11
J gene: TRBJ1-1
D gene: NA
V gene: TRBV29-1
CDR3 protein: CSVEGYTEAFF
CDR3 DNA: TGCAGCGTCGAGGGGTACACTGAAGCTTTCTTT

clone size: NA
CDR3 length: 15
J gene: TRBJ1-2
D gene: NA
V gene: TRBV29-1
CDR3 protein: CSVISLGGTDYGYTF
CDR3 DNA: TGCAGCGTTATTAGTCTTGGGGGAACGGACTATGGCTACACCTTC

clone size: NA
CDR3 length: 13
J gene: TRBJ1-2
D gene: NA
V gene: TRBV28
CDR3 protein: CASILQGRDGYTF
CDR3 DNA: TGTGCCAGCATCCTACAGGGACGGGATGGCTACACCTTC